Following are 8 T cell receptor beta chains from one sample sequenced in a study of monozygotic twins with inflammatory bowel disease. TCRdb reanalyzed the 5' RACE reads and collapses them to one entry per CDR3 protein, without DNA. The specimen's table records about 210,000 distinct CDR3 sequences. Sequenced material: blood. These TCRs come from a human donor with ulcerative colitis or Crohn's disease, or a healthy co-twin of an affected twin (not recorded which).

The chain joins TRBV7-2 to TRBJ2-1; the D call of TRBD2 rests on TCRdb alone, since no DNA is present to check it. The CDR3 consists of 15 residues. Germline V gene data show CDR1 as SGHTA and CDR2 as FQGNSA. CDR3 region: CASSWIAGGGNEQFF. The variable domain in full, completed from reference TRBV7-2 and TRBJ2-1, reads GAGVSQSPSNKVTEKGKDVELRCDPISGHTALYWYRQSLGQGLEFLIYFQGNSAPDKSGLPSDRFSAERTGGSVSTLTIQRTQQEDSAVYLCASSWIAGGGNEQFFGPGTRLTVL.

V is TRBV20-1 and J is TRBJ1-5; without DNA, the TCRdb call of TRBD1 cannot be checked. This CDR3 spans 15 amino acids. In germline, CDR1 is DFQATT, CDR2 SNEGSKA (reference sequence). CDR3: CSAWDRAYVNQPQHF.

The CDR3 loop is CASTLARQISNQPQHF. The rearrangement joins TRBV19 to TRBJ1-5. CDR1 is LNHDA and CDR2 is SQIVND in the germline V gene (reference sequence). The CDR3 totals 16 residues.

The chain couples TRBV3-1 to TRBJ1-2; TCRdb outputs TRBD1, but without DNA this stays unchecked. The CDR3 runs 15 residues. Per germline, CDR1 LGHDT and CDR2 YNNKEL (reference sequence). The CDR3 loop reads CASSPPGGNVDGYTF.

This sequence joins TRBV2 and TRBJ2-2. Germline V CDR1 and CDR2: SNHLY, FYNNEI. This CDR3 is 14 amino acids long. CDR3: CASSSGADTGELFF.

The chain recombines TRBV7-2 with TRBJ1-5. This CDR3 has 15 residues. Germline assignment: CDR1 SGHTA and CDR2 FQGNSA. Here the CDR3 reads CASSLVRQGNQPQHF. The full variable domain, rest sourced from reference TRBV7-2 and TRBJ1-5, is GAGVSQSPSNKVTEKGKDVELRCDPISGHTALYWYRQSLGQGLEFLIYFQGNSAPDKSGLPSDRFSAERTGGSVSTLTIQRTQQEDSAVYLCASSLVRQGNQPQHFGDGTRLSIL.

The V and J genes are TRBV29-1 and TRBJ1-1. CDR3 length: 13 residues. Germline V gene data show CDR1 as SQVTM and CDR2 as ANQGSEA. The CDR3: CSVLSGNLYEAFF.

This sequence joins TRBV27 and TRBJ2-3; absent DNA, TCRdb's TRBD2 call cannot be checked. CDR1 is MNHEY, CDR2 SMNVEV, per germline (reference sequence). The CDR3 covers 14 residues. CDR3 sequence: CASSLSGMRDTQYF.